This entry features one T cell receptor beta chain sequence. The CDR3 has 16 amino acids. V was shortened by 0 bases and J by 4 bases, with 15 bases between the two germline ends. Per germline, CDR1 LGHNA and CDR2 YSLEER. Assay version v3.0 of immunoSEQ was used, and it was run at survey level. Produced via immunoSEQ multiplex PCR; TCRdb's table is partial and in-frame only. The table includes about 16,000 clones, roughly 80% detected once. This sample is drawn from a study of long-term antiretroviral therapy in people with HIV. No fewer than two post-ART and no fewer than one pre-ART PBMC samples existed for each donor.

The sequencing here drew on unsorted PBMCs, taken 0.1 years after starting antiretroviral therapy. The chain recombines TRBV4-3 with TRBJ2-5; a weak D match, TRBD2 (6 bases). This TCR derives from a man aged 18 to 35 with HIV. Written as DNA, the CDR3 is TGCGCCAGCAGCCAAGAGGTAGGAGGGGCGAGAGAGACCCAGTACTTC. As protein: CASSQEVGGARETQYF.